Listed here are 5 T cell receptor beta chains from one sample, sequenced in a study of CD8 T cells in ankylosing spondylitis. TCRdb used MiXCR to reprocess the 5' RACE reads, holding one entry per CDR3 protein. The sample lists some 130,000 distinct CDR3 sequences, about 7% occurring once. Specimen: blood, either unsorted or a sorted T cell fraction (not recorded which). These receptor sequences come from a female donor with ankylosing spondylitis or in good health (not recorded which).

This clonotype was detected only a few times. V and J are TRBV27 and TRBJ2-7, with unresolved D. V dropped 6 bases and J dropped 2 bases, with 8 bases sitting between them. Germline V gene lookup returns CDR1 MNHEY and CDR2 SMNVEV (reference sequence). The CDR3 has 12 amino acids. For the CDR3, the DNA is TGTGCCAGCAGAGGCAGTCCCTACGAGCAGTACTTC. Translated: CASRGSPYEQYF.

This clonotype came up many times. V is TRBV5-1 and J is TRBJ2-3, with D perhaps TRBD1 or TRBD2 (5 bases each). CDR1 SGHRS and CDR2 YFSETQ come from the germline V gene. The V gene lost 4 bases and the J gene lost 4 bases, with 10 bases spanning the gap. The CDR3 length is 13 residues. The CDR3 sequence is CASSEGFPDTQYF. The CDR3 coding sequence is TGCGCCAGCAGCGAGGGGTTCCCAGATACGCAGTATTTT.

The chain links TRBV29-1 to TRBJ1-1, with unresolved D. The CDR3 totals 12 residues. Germline values: CDR1 SQVTM, CDR2 ANQGSEA. The V end was cut by 8 bases, the J end by 2 bases, with 12 bases between. The CDR3 is CSTSKVNTEAFF. CDR3 in DNA: TGCAGCACCAGCAAAGTCAACACTGAAGCTTTCTTT.

This clonotype was recorded a few times. V usage is TRBV28 and J usage is TRBJ1-6; no definite D call. Germline V gene sequence: CDR1 MDHEN, CDR2 SYDVKM. The CDR3 totals 15 residues. V was cut by 5 bases and J by 7 bases, with 15 bases left in between. CDR3 loop: CASSPSFGENSPLHF. Written as DNA, the CDR3 is TGTGCCAGCAGTCCCTCCTTTGGGGAAAATTCACCCCTCCACTTT.

This clonotype was counted at least ten times. The chain is built from TRBV15 and TRBJ1-4; 7 bases are a match to TRBD1. Germline V gives CDR1 LNHNV, CDR2 YYDKDF (reference sequence). This CDR3 is built from 15 residues. V dropped 5 bases and J dropped 8; count of bases not matched to a gene: 11. CDR3 sequence (DNA): TGTGCCACCAGCTCCTCTCGGACAGGTGGCGAAAAACTGTTTTTT. Translated, it gives CATSSSRTGGEKLFF.